These T cell receptor beta chains were read from a single sample in a study of CD8+ T cells in alopecia areata. Data came from immunoSEQ multiplex PCR; TCRdb stores just in-frame clones and leaves some out. The data contain about 180,000 clones, less than 75% of them seen just once; the ten biggest clones take up more than 15%. The source was CD4+ T cells sorted from blood, collected at approximately week 56, from a patient treated with tofacitinib. The receptors here all came from a human donor with alopecia areata. Each CDR3 is given with its conserved first and last residue. A D gene is named only where the DNA matches it firmly. For some rows the clone size is stated as once, few or many, or as a class when expanded; others skip it.

CDR3	DNA	D	size	J	V
CASSSRQAGNQPQHF	TGTGCCAGCAGTTCAAGACAGGCGGGCAATCAGCCCCAGCATTTT	NA	NA	TRBJ1-5	TRBV27
CASSFPSGGNQPQHF	TGTGCCAGCAGCTTCCCCTCGGGAGGCAATCAGCCCCAGCATTTT	NA	many	TRBJ1-5	TRBV7-2
CASTEDYEQYF	TGTGCCAGCACGGAGGACTACGAGCAGTACTTC	NA	NA	TRBJ2-7	TRBV2
CAWSAGQPSTDTQYF	TGTGCCTGGAGTGCCGGGCAGCCTAGCACAGATACGCAGTATTTT	NA	few	TRBJ2-3	TRBV30
CASNRQGGPEAFF	TGTGCCAGCAATCGACAGGGCGGGCCTGAAGCTTTCTTT	TRBD1	NA	TRBJ1-1	TRBV6-1
CASSWARSTEAFF	TGTGCCAGCAGCTGGGCCCGGAGCACTGAAGCTTTCTTT	NA	once	TRBJ1-1	TRBV5-6
CAWSIGQGRQETQYF	TGTGCCTGGAGTATCGGACAGGGGAGGCAGGAGACCCAGTACTTC	TRBD1	NA	TRBJ2-5	TRBV30
CAWSESWYPKNEQFF	TGTGCCTGGAGTGAATCGTGGTACCCAAAAAATGAGCAGTTCTTC	NA	NA	TRBJ2-1	TRBV30
CAWIPLVRPSEAFF	TGTGCCTGGATACCGCTAGTCAGGCCCTCTGAAGCTTTCTTT	NA	NA	TRBJ1-1	TRBV30
CASSPGQYEQYF	TGTGCCAGCAGTCCGGGACAGTACGAGCAGTACTTC	TRBD1	NA	TRBJ2-7	TRBV6-6
CASSYPGGAEETQYF	TGTGCCAGCAGTTACCCAGGGGGCGCGGAAGAGACCCAGTACTTC	TRBD1	once	TRBJ2-5	TRBV6-6
CASSSRQSLGEQYF	TGTGCCAGCAGCTCCAGACAGAGCTTAGGCGAGCAGTACTTC	NA	NA	TRBJ2-7	TRBV7-2
CATSRDGLAPDTQYF	TGTGCCACCAGCAGAGACGGACTAGCGCCAGATACGCAGTATTTT	TRBD2	NA	TRBJ2-3	TRBV15
CASSLQEFGYTF	TGTGCCAGCAGTTTACAGGAATTTGGCTACACCTTC	NA	few	TRBJ1-2	TRBV6-6
CASSFNRQNTEAFF	TGTGCCAGCAGCTTCAACAGACAGAACACTGAAGCTTTCTTT	NA	few	TRBJ1-1	TRBV7-9
CSVGNRLAETQYF	TGCAGCGTTGGGAACCGACTTGCCGAGACCCAGTACTTC	NA	NA	TRBJ2-5	TRBV29-1
CSAVQGGYGYTF	TGCAGCGCCGTACAGGGGGGCTATGGCTACACCTTC	TRBD1	NA	TRBJ1-2	TRBV29-1